This T cell receptor beta chain was sequenced during a study of immune evolution from preneoplasia to lung adenocarcinoma. Whole-study results and caveats: Normal lung had the highest top T cell clone frequencies. Later-stage lesions appeared to have more T cells, more diversity, less clonality.

Profiled with immunoSEQ multiplex PCR; TCRdb holds only in-frame clones, not every one. This table holds just over 6,000 clones, roughly 80% found once. Resections took place in Japan or China from the mid-2010s to the late 2010s. As to this clone: What it binds is unknown.

Germline values: CDR1 GTSNPN, CDR2 SVGIG (reference sequence). The CDR3 is 13 amino acids. Trimming shortened V by 2 bases and J by 3 bases, and 10 bases separated the two germline ends. The chain employs TRBV30 and TRBJ1-2, with unresolved D. The TCR was taken from a donor of 70 years or more with lung adenocarcinoma. The sequenced sample consisted of FFPE adjacent normal lung tissue. The CDR3 DNA follows: TGTGCCTGGAGTTTTGGGGAGGACTATGGCTACACCTTC. Translating gives CAWSFGEDYGYTF.